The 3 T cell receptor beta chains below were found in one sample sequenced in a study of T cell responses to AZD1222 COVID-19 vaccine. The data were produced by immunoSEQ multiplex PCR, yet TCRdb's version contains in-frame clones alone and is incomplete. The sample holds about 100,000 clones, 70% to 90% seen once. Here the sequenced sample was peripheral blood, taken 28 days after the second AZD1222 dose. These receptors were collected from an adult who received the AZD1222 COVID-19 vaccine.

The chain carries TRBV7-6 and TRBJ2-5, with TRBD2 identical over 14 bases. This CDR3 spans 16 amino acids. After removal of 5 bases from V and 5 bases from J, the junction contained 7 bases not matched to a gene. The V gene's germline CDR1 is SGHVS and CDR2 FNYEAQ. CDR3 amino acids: CASSRRLAGGVETQYF. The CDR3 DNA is TGTGCCAGCAGCAGACGACTAGCGGGAGGGGTGGAGACCCAGTACTTC.

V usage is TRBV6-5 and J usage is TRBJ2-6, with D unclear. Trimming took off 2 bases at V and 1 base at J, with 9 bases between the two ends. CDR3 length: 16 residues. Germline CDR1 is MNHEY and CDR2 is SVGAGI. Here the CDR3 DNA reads TGTGCCAGCAGTTACGTGGGTATGTCTGGGGCCAACGTCCTGACTTTC. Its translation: CASSYVGMSGANVLTF.

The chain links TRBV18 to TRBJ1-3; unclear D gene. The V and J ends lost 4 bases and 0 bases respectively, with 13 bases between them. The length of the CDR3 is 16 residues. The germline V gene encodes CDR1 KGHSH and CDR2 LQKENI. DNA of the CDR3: TGTGCCAGCTCACTCGTCCGCGGGAGCTCTGGAAACACCATATATTTT. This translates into CASSLVRGSSGNTIYF.